These T cell receptor beta chains were read from a single sample in a study of human T cells and chemical hapten exposure. TCRdb re-derived calls from the RACE reads in MiXCR, one entry per CDR3 protein. The data show 90,000 to 140,000 distinct CDR3 sequences, less than 45% seen once. Sequences were derived from whole blood, sampled in connection with sensitization to the hapten diphenylcyclopropenone (DPC). The receptor set was obtained from a man aged 35 to 55 with alopecia areata. Some clones in this sample may be carry-over from other donors' samples. Both conserved end residues are part of each CDR3. Each record gives: V gene, D gene, J gene, clone size, CDR3 protein, CDR3 DNA. The D gene is left open where the match is weak. Only part of the rows carry a size: once, few, many, or a class if the clone is expanded.

v_gene: TRBV15
d_gene: .
j_gene: TRBJ2-3
abundance: .
CDR3aa: CATSRDVVRGQYF
CDR3nt: TGTGCCACCAGCAGAGATGTCGTTCGGGGGCAGTATTTT

v_gene: TRBV24-1
d_gene: TRBD1
j_gene: TRBJ1-1
abundance: .
CDR3aa: CATSDLWDRSFF
CDR3nt: TGTGCCACCAGTGATTTGTGGGACAGGAGCTTCTTT

v_gene: TRBV29-1
d_gene: TRBD2
j_gene: TRBJ2-3
abundance: .
CDR3aa: CSVVPLAGRTDTQYF
CDR3nt: TGCAGCGTCGTACCACTAGCGGGAAGAACAGATACGCAGTATTTT

v_gene: TRBV5-6
d_gene: .
j_gene: TRBJ1-3
abundance: few
CDR3aa: CASSLGRATGNTIYF
CDR3nt: TGTGCCAGCAGCTTAGGGAGGGCTACTGGAAACACCATATATTTT

v_gene: TRBV15
d_gene: .
j_gene: TRBJ2-5
abundance: .
CDR3aa: CATSTSEQETQYF
CDR3nt: TGTGCCACCAGCACTAGCGAACAAGAGACCCAGTACTTC

v_gene: TRBV6-2/TRBV6-3
d_gene: .
j_gene: TRBJ1-2
abundance: few
CDR3aa: CASSYDLGWTYGYTF
CDR3nt: TGTGCCAGCAGTTACGATTTAGGCTGGACCTATGGCTACACCTTC

v_gene: TRBV28
d_gene: TRBD1
j_gene: TRBJ1-5
abundance: .
CDR3aa: CASSPGQGDSNQPQHF
CDR3nt: TGTGCCAGCAGCCCCGGGCAGGGGGATAGCAATCAGCCCCAGCATTTT

v_gene: TRBV6-5
d_gene: .
j_gene: TRBJ1-6
abundance: .
CDR3aa: CASKGIGSPLHF
CDR3nt: TGTGCCAGCAAAGGGATTGGGTCACCCCTCCACTTT

v_gene: TRBV10-3
d_gene: .
j_gene: TRBJ2-5
abundance: few
CDR3aa: CATSGRQEETQYF
CDR3nt: TGTGCCACTTCGGGACGGCAGGAAGAGACCCAGTACTTC

v_gene: TRBV13
d_gene: TRBD2
j_gene: TRBJ2-3
abundance: few
CDR3aa: CASSFGLAGVKDTQYF
CDR3nt: TGTGCCAGCAGCTTCGGACTAGCGGGAGTGAAAGATACGCAGTATTTT

v_gene: TRBV6-2/TRBV6-3
d_gene: .
j_gene: TRBJ2-7
abundance: .
CDR3aa: CASSLRPTYEQYF
CDR3nt: TGTGCCAGCAGTCTGCGACCAACCTACGAGCAGTACTTC

v_gene: TRBV2
d_gene: TRBD2
j_gene: TRBJ2-4
abundance: .
CDR3aa: CASSVVAGGIAKNIQYF
CDR3nt: TGTGCCAGCAGTGTGGTAGCGGGAGGGATAGCCAAAAACATTCAGTACTTC

v_gene: TRBV6-5
d_gene: TRBD2
j_gene: TRBJ2-1
abundance: few
CDR3aa: CASSSRGTSGSIQFF
CDR3nt: TGTGCCAGCAGTTCTAGAGGGACTAGCGGGAGTATACAGTTCTTC

v_gene: TRBV29-1
d_gene: TRBD1
j_gene: TRBJ1-6
abundance: few
CDR3aa: CSVGQGAYNSPLHF
CDR3nt: TGCAGCGTTGGACAGGGGGCTTATAATTCACCCCTCCACTTT